A single sample is the source of the 9 T cell receptor beta chains below, sequenced in a study of cytomegalovirus exposure and HLA in healthy donors. PCR involved 60 Vbeta and 13 Jbeta primers. TCRdb keeps only in-frame clones here, not all; method: immunoSEQ multiplex PCR. Of approximately 69,000 clones in the sample, about 70% were seen once. Sample: PBMCs. All receptors come from a woman aged 25-40 years in good health and CMV-seropositive.

The gene calls are TRBV7-2 and TRBJ2-7; the match to TRBD1 covers 8 bases. The CDR3 has 14 amino acids. Germline V lookup: CDR1 SGHTA, CDR2 FQGNSA. After removal of 4 bases from V and 4 bases from J, the junction contained 6 bases not matched to a gene. The CDR3 sequence: CASSSPGGAYEQYF. The CDR3 DNA follows: TGTGCCAGCAGCTCTCCAGGGGGCGCTTACGAGCAGTACTTC.

This clone has a handful of counts. V gene TRBV5-1 combines with J gene TRBJ1-5; 8 nucleotides align to TRBD1. Germline V gives CDR1 SGHRS, CDR2 YFSETQ. V was clipped by 4 bases and J by 1 base; unmatched bases: 7. The CDR3 consists of 16 residues. The CDR3 nucleotides read TGCGCCAGCAGCGTCAATGGACAGGGCAGCAATCAGCCCCAGCATTTT. Protein product: CASSVNGQGSNQPQHF.

The rearrangement links TRBV7-9 to TRBJ2-1, with 7 bases identical to TRBD1. With V trimmed by 1 base and J by 6 bases, 9 bases remained unmatched. This CDR3 has 16 residues. Germline-derived CDR1 and CDR2 are SEHNR and FQNEAQ (reference sequence). CDR3 sequence: CASSLVTKAGGNEQFF. CDR3 nucleotide sequence: TGTGCCAGCAGCTTAGTTACCAAGGCAGGGGGCAATGAGCAGTTCTTC.

The chain carries TRBV5-1 and TRBJ2-5; 12 bases fit TRBD1. The V and J ends lost 4 bases and 3 bases, in that order; junction bases with no gene match: 7. The CDR3 covers 16 residues. CDR1 is SGHRS, CDR2 YFSETQ, per germline. CDR3 protein: CASSPGQGASKETQYF. In nucleotides, the CDR3 is TGCGCCAGCAGCCCGGGACAGGGGGCTTCCAAAGAGACCCAGTACTTC. The whole variable domain, filled in from reference TRBV5-1 and TRBJ2-5, reads KAGVTQTPRYLIKTRGQQVTLSCSPISGHRSVSWYQQTPGQGLQFLFEYFSETQRNKGNFPGRFSGRQFSNSRSEMNVSTLELGDSALYLCASSPGQGASKETQYFGPGTRLLVL.

The rearrangement joins TRBV11-2 to TRBJ1-1; 9 bases agree with TRBD1. J lost 11 bases, V lost 8 bases, and 12 bases had no gene match. This CDR3 spans 13 amino acids. CDR1 and CDR2 (germline): SGHAT, FQNNGV. The CDR3 nucleotides are TGTGCCAGCGGATTACAGGGGGCTGTTTTTGCTTTCTTT. Protein: CASGLQGAVFAFF. The entire variable domain, with the rest obtained from reference TRBV11-2 and TRBJ1-1, is as follows: EAGVAQSPRYKIIEKRQSVAFWCNPISGHATLYWYQQILGQGPKLLIQFQNNGVVDDSQLPKDRFSAERLKGVDSTLKIQPAKLEDSAVYLCASGLQGAVFAFFGQGTRLTVV.

This clone was seen a handful of times. The V and J genes are TRBV7-2 and TRBJ1-1; weak D call: TRBD1 (5 bases). Looked up from germline, CDR1 is SGHTA and CDR2 is FQGNSA. The V end was cut by 6 bases, the J end by 7 bases, with 18 bases between. CDR3 size: 14 residues. The CDR3 is CASSSPRGGVEAFF. CDR3 DNA: TGTGCCAGCAGTTCCCCTCGTGGGGGGGTTGAAGCTTTCTTT.

V and J are TRBV5-4 and TRBJ1-1; D might be TRBD1 (5 bases). The CDR3 extends over 18 amino acids. Germline V gene lookup returns CDR1 SGHNT and CDR2 YYREEE (reference sequence). The germline V and J ends were trimmed by 4 bases and 2 bases, with 24 bases remaining between them. In DNA form, the CDR3 reads TGTGCCAGCAGCCCTGTTCGACCAGGGCACCAGGGCAACACTGAAGCTTTCTTT. Encoded protein: CASSPVRPGHQGNTEAFF. Combining the CDR3 with reference TRBV5-4 and TRBJ1-1 gives the whole variable domain ETGVTQSPTHLIKTRGQQVTLRCSSQSGHNTVSWYQQALGQGPQFIFQYYREEENGRGNFPPRFSGLQFPNYSSELNVNALELDDSALYLCASSPVRPGHQGNTEAFFGQGTRLTVV.

The rearrangement uses TRBV6-5 and TRBJ1-4, with TRBD1 identical over 8 bases. Trimming at V came to 5 bases and at J to 5 bases, leaving 7 bases not matched to a gene. CDR1 is MNHEY, CDR2 SVGAGI, per germline. The CDR3 runs to 15 residues. CDR3 residues: CASSTFRQGNEKLFF. CDR3 nucleotides: TGTGCCAGCAGTACCTTTAGACAGGGGAATGAAAAACTGTTTTTT.

The chain carries TRBV2 and TRBJ2-7; 8 bases are shared with TRBD2. The CDR3 is 14 residues long. The ends lost 5 bases at V and 7 bases at J; junction bases unmatched: 10. CDR1 is SNHLY, CDR2 FYNNEI, per germline. CDR3 region: CASSRVAGFLEQYF. The CDR3 DNA reads TGTGCCAGCAGTAGGGTAGCGGGATTTCTAGAGCAGTACTTC.